Following are 8 T cell receptor beta chains from one sample sequenced in a study of blood T cell repertoires in COVID-19. Produced via immunoSEQ multiplex PCR; TCRdb's table is partial and in-frame only. The sample comprises 100,000 to 140,000 clones, less than 90% of which are singletons, and 4.2% rests with the top ten. The sample taken for sequencing was peripheral blood. Receptors originate from a human donor in a cohort sampled during active COVID-19.

V and J are TRBV10-3 and TRBJ1-1, with D possibly being TRBD1 (6 bases). V was cut by 2 bases and J by 2 bases, with 12 bases left in between. Germline V gene sequence: CDR1 ENHRY, CDR2 SYGVKD. This CDR3 spans 15 amino acids. The CDR3 loop is CAISEGKDRNTEAFF. CDR3 bases: TGTGCCATCAGTGAGGGAAAGGACAGAAACACTGAAGCTTTCTTT.

The rearrangement links TRBV27 to TRBJ2-3; D perhaps matches TRBD2 (6 bases). Germline V gene data show CDR1 as MNHEY and CDR2 as SMNVEV (reference sequence). The CDR3 is 16 residues long. Trimming pared 6 bases from V and 4 bases from J, leaving 20 bases between. CDR3 sequence reads: CASSLGTLETSDTQYF. In DNA form, the CDR3 reads TGTGCCAGCAGCCTGGGGACTTTAGAGACTTCAGATACGCAGTATTTT.

The genes are TRBV4-3 and TRBJ2-2; 9 nucleotides align to TRBD2. Trimming at V came to 0 bases and at J to 6 bases, leaving 8 bases not matched to a gene. Germline lookup yields CDR1 LGHNA and CDR2 YSLEER. This CDR3 spans 17 amino acids. CDR3 nucleotides: TGCGCCAGCAGCCAAGATCTGGGACTAGCTCCCCCCGGGGAGCTGTTTTTT. Translation: CASSQDLGLAPPGELFF.

The chain uses TRBV5-1 and TRBJ1-1; tentatively, D is TRBD1 (5 bases). CDR3 length equals 15 residues. Trimming shortened V by 1 base and J by 2 bases, and 12 bases separated the two germline ends. CDR1 is SGHRS, CDR2 YFSETQ, per germline. Written as DNA, the CDR3 is TGCGCCAGCAGCTTGTTTGGCCAGGGTAACACTGAAGCTTTCTTT. Translation: CASSLFGQGNTEAFF.

V and J are TRBV7-3 and TRBJ2-1; a weak D match, TRBD2 (5 bases). CDR3 length: 12 residues. The V end was cut by 6 bases, the J end by 6 bases, with 9 bases between. CDR1 and CDR2 from the germline V gene are SGHTA and FQGTGA. The CDR3 DNA reads TGTGCCAGCAGGGACTCTAGCAATGAGCAGTTCTTC. It codes for CASRDSSNEQFF. Together with reference TRBV7-3 and TRBJ2-1, the CDR3 gives the full variable domain: GAGVSQTPSNKVTEKGKYVELRCDPISGHTALYWYRQSLGQGPEFLIYFQGTGAADDSGLPNDRFFAVRPEGSVSTLKIQRTERGDSAVYLCASRDSSNEQFFGPGTRLTVL.

V gene TRBV19 combines with J gene TRBJ1-2; no clear D. Germline CDR1 LNHDA, CDR2 SQIVND (reference sequence). With 5 bases removed from V and 4 bases from J, the gap between germline ends came to 11 bases. The CDR3 sequence is 13 residues long. CDR3 coding DNA: TGTGCCAGTAGTTTATTCCTATCCTATGGCTACACCTTC. Its protein product is CASSLFLSYGYTF.

V and J are TRBV28 and TRBJ2-1; 9 bases line up with TRBD1. This CDR3 region has 16 residues. Germline V gene data show CDR1 as MDHEN and CDR2 as SYDVKM. V was clipped by 2 bases and J by 3 bases; unmatched bases: 5. CDR3 in amino acids: CASSLAGTGSYNEQFF. The CDR3 DNA reads TGTGCCAGCAGTTTAGCCGGGACAGGGAGCTACAATGAGCAGTTCTTC.

The rearrangement joins TRBV28 to TRBJ1-5; D is perhaps TRBD1 (6 bases). The germline V gene has CDR1 MDHEN and CDR2 SYDVKM. V was trimmed by 5 bases and J by 2 bases, leaving 13 bases between them. This CDR3 spans 15 amino acids. The CDR3 region is CASSPHSGGNQPQHF. DNA for the CDR3: TGTGCCAGCAGTCCACACTCAGGGGGCAATCAGCCCCAGCATTTT.